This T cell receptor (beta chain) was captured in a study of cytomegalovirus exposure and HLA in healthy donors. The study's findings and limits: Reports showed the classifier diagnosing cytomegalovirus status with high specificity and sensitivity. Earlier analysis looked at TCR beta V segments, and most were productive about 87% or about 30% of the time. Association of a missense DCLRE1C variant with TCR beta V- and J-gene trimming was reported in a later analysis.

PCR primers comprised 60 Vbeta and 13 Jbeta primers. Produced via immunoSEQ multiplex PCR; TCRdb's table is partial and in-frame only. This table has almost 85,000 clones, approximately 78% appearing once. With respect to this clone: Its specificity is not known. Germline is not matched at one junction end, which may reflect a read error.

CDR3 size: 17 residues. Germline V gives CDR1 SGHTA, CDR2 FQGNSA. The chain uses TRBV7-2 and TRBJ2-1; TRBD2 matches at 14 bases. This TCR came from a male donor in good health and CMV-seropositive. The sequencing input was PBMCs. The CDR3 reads CVSSLGVGTSGSYEQFF. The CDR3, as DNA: TGTGTCAGCAGCTTAGGGGTAGGGACTAGCGGGAGTTATGAGCAGTTCTTC.